This T cell receptor beta chain was identified during a study of blood T cell repertoires in COVID-19. For the study at large: Donors in the United States, Italy and Spain gave samples during acute or convalescent COVID-19. PBMCs, B-cell-depleted T cells, or T cells provided the cDNA or gDNA that made up the material.

Per the study methods: Amplified reference gene primers provided the basis for estimating nucleated cell counts. TCRdb's table, derived via immunoSEQ multiplex PCR, lists solely in-frame clones and lacks some. That table supplies the V and J calls and clone size; D and trimming were determined from the DNA. Of about 170,000 clones listed, around four fifths are singletons. This CDR3 contains 16 residues. Germline-derived CDR1 and CDR2 are SGHDT and YYEEEE. Trimming cost V 0 bases and J 3 bases, with 16 bases left between them. The receptor was derived from a man in his forties who had recovered from COVID-19. Sample: peripheral blood. The rearrangement uses TRBV5-6 and TRBJ2-7; D is perhaps TRBD2 (6 bases). The DNA for the CDR3 is TGTGCCAGCAGCTTGGCTGGGAGGTCCTCGGGCTACGAGCAGTACTTC. Residues: CASSLAGRSSGYEQYF.